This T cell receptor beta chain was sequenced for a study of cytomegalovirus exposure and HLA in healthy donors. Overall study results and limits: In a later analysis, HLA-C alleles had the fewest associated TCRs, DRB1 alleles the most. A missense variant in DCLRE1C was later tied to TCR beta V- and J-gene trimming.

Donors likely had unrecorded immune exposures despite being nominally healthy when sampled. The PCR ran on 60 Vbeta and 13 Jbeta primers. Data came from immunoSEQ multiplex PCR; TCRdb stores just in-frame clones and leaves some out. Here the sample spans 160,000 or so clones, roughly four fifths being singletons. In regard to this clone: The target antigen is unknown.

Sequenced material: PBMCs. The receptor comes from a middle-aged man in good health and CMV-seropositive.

The CDR3 spells CAWSWDYSNEQYF. The CDR3 DNA follows: TGTGCCTGGAGTTGGGACTACAGTAACGAGCAGTACTTC. The V gene is TRBV30, the J gene TRBJ2-7; TRBD2 matches at 7 bases. The germline V gene has CDR1 GTSNPN and CDR2 SVGIG (reference sequence). V was clipped by 2 bases and J by 5 bases; unmatched bases: 6. The CDR3 contains 13 residues.